A selection of T cell receptor beta chains follows, all from one sample in a study of blood T cell repertoires in COVID-19. The data were produced by immunoSEQ multiplex PCR, yet TCRdb's version contains in-frame clones alone and is incomplete. The data show 37,000 or so clones, 70% to 90% seen once. Sequencing input: peripheral blood. These receptors originate from a man between 60 and 75 years old with active COVID-19. Both conserved end residues are part of each CDR3. Each record gives: J gene, clone size, V gene, D gene, CDR3 protein, CDR3 DNA. D genes are given only for firm matches. Size tells how often a clone was seen (once, few, many) or the class of an expanded clone, and some rows leave it out.

J gene: TRBJ2-7; clone size: -; V gene: TRBV5-5; D gene: -; CDR3 protein: CASSSWGGEQYF; CDR3 DNA: TGTGCCAGCAGCTCGTGGGGAGGCGAGCAGTACTTC
J gene: TRBJ2-7; clone size: -; V gene: TRBV6-5; D gene: -; CDR3 protein: CASRGVSEQYF; CDR3 DNA: TGTGCCAGCAGGGGCGTCTCCGAGCAGTACTTC
J gene: TRBJ2-5; clone size: -; V gene: TRBV5-1; D gene: -; CDR3 protein: CASSLGRGETQYF; CDR3 DNA: TGCGCCAGCAGCTTGGGGAGGGGCGAGACCCAGTACTTC
J gene: TRBJ2-7; clone size: -; V gene: TRBV7-2; D gene: TRBD1; CDR3 protein: CASRPWDRNTYEQYF; CDR3 DNA: TGTGCCAGCAGGCCTTGGGACAGAAATACCTACGAGCAGTACTTC
J gene: TRBJ2-7; clone size: -; V gene: TRBV7-9; D gene: -; CDR3 protein: CASSFEGGLPYEQYF; CDR3 DNA: TGTGCCAGCAGCTTCGAGGGAGGACTCCCCTACGAGCAGTACTTC
J gene: TRBJ2-7; clone size: once; V gene: TRBV7-2; D gene: -; CDR3 protein: CASSSSGPTQQYF; CDR3 DNA: TGTGCCAGCAGCTCTAGTGGCCCAACCCAGCAGTACTTC
J gene: TRBJ2-7; clone size: -; V gene: TRBV28; D gene: TRBD2; CDR3 protein: CASSLGTSGRGEQYF; CDR3 DNA: TGTGCCAGCAGTCTCGGGACTAGCGGGAGGGGCGAGCAGTACTTC
J gene: TRBJ1-1; clone size: -; V gene: TRBV18; D gene: TRBD1; CDR3 protein: CASSQAGTGGSNTEAFF; CDR3 DNA: TGTGCCAGCTCGCAGGCCGGGACAGGGGGCTCGAACACTGAAGCTTTCTTT
J gene: TRBJ2-2; clone size: -; V gene: TRBV7-9; D gene: -; CDR3 protein: CASSLAQGTGELFF; CDR3 DNA: TGTGCCAGCAGCTTAGCCCAGGGCACCGGGGAGCTGTTTTTT
J gene: TRBJ1-2; clone size: -; V gene: TRBV29-1; D gene: -; CDR3 protein: CSVEGGGLGYGYTF; CDR3 DNA: TGCAGCGTTGAAGGGGGGGGGCTCGGCTATGGCTACACCTTC
J gene: TRBJ2-7; clone size: -; V gene: TRBV29-1; D gene: -; CDR3 protein: CSVGAYEQYF; CDR3 DNA: TGCAGCGTTGGGGCATACGAGCAGTACTTC
J gene: TRBJ1-1; clone size: -; V gene: TRBV4-1; D gene: TRBD1; CDR3 protein: CASSQARSTGEWSGTEAFF; CDR3 DNA: TGCGCCAGCAGCCAAGCCCGTAGCACAGGGGAGTGGAGTGGCACTGAAGCTTTCTTT
J gene: TRBJ2-5; clone size: -; V gene: TRBV7-8; D gene: TRBD1; CDR3 protein: CASTDRGAKETQYF; CDR3 DNA: TGTGCCAGCACCGACAGGGGTGCTAAAGAGACCCAGTACTTC
J gene: TRBJ1-6; clone size: -; V gene: TRBV4-2; D gene: -; CDR3 protein: CASSQDGPGNSPLHF; CDR3 DNA: TGTGCCAGCAGCCAAGATGGGCCGGGGAATTCACCCCTCCACTTT
J gene: TRBJ2-1; clone size: -; V gene: TRBV11-3; D gene: TRBD2; CDR3 protein: CASSLYPGLAGANSYNEQFF; CDR3 DNA: TGTGCCAGCAGTTTATATCCGGGACTAGCGGGAGCAAACTCCTACAATGAGCAGTTCTTC
J gene: TRBJ1-1; clone size: -; V gene: TRBV14; D gene: -; CDR3 protein: CASSQGPNTEAFF; CDR3 DNA: TGTGCCAGCAGCCAAGGGCCAAACACTGAAGCTTTCTTT
J gene: TRBJ2-3; clone size: -; V gene: TRBV19; D gene: TRBD2; CDR3 protein: CASSILAGVGEDTQYF; CDR3 DNA: TGTGCCAGTAGTATCCTAGCGGGAGTGGGTGAGGATACGCAGTATTTT
J gene: TRBJ2-2; clone size: -; V gene: TRBV12-3/TRBV12-4; D gene: -; CDR3 protein: CASRLRNTGELFF; CDR3 DNA: TGTGCCAGCAGGCTACGGAACACCGGGGAGCTGTTTTTT
J gene: TRBJ2-1; clone size: -; V gene: TRBV24-1; D gene: -; CDR3 protein: CATSDSGNAREQFF; CDR3 DNA: TGTGCCACCAGTGATTCCGGGAACGCGCGGGAGCAGTTCTTC
J gene: TRBJ1-4; clone size: once; V gene: TRBV6-5; D gene: -; CDR3 protein: CASSTEANEKLFF; CDR3 DNA: TGTGCCAGCTCTACGGAGGCGAATGAAAAACTGTTTTTT
J gene: TRBJ2-3; clone size: -; V gene: TRBV9; D gene: -; CDR3 protein: CASSLLTDTQYF; CDR3 DNA: TGTGCCAGCAGCCTTCTCACAGATACGCAGTATTTT